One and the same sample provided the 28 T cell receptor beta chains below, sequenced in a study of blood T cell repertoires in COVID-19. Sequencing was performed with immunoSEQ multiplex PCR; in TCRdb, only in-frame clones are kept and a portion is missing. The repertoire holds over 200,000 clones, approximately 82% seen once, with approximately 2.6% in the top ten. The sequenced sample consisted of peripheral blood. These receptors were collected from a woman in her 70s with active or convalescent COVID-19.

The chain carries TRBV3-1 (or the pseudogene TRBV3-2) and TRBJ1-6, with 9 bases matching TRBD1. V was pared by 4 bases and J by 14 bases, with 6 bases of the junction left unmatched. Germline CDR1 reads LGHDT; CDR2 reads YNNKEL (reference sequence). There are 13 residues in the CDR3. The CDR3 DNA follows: TGTGCCAGCAGCCCAGACAGGGGGTCGGCCCTCCACTTT. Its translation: CASSPDRGSALHF.

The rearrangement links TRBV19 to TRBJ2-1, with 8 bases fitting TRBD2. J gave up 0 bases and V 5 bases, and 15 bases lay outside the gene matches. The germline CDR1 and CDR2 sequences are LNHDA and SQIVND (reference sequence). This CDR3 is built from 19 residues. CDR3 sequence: CASSQGLGAPGSSYNEQFF. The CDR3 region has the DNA TGTGCCAGTAGTCAGGGACTAGGGGCTCCCGGGAGCTCCTACAATGAGCAGTTCTTC.

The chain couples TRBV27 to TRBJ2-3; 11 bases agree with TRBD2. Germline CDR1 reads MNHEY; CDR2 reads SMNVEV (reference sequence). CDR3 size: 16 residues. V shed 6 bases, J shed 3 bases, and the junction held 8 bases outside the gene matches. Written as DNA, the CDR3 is TGTGCCAGCAGCGATGTAGCGGGAGGGAGGACAGATACGCAGTATTTT. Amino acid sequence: CASSDVAGGRTDTQYF.

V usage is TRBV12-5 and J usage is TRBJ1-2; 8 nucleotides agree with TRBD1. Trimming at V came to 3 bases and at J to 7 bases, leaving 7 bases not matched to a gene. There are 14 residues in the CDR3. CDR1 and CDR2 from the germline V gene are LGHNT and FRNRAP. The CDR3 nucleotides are TGTGCTAGTGGTTTTCCGGACAGGGAATTTGGCTACACCTTC. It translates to CASGFPDREFGYTF.

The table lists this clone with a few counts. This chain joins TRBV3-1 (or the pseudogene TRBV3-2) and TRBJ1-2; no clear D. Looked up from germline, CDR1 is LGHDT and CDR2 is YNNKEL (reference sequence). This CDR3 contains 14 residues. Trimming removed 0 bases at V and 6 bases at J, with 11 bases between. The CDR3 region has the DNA TGTGCCAGCAGCCAAGATTCGCAGTTCAATGGCTACACCTTC. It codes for CASSQDSQFNGYTF.

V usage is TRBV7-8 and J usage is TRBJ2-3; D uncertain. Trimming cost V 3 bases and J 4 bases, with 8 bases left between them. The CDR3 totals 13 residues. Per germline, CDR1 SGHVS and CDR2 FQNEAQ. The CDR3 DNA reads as TGTGCCAGCAGCTTCTTAGATTCAGATACGCAGTATTTT. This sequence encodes CASSFLDSDTQYF.

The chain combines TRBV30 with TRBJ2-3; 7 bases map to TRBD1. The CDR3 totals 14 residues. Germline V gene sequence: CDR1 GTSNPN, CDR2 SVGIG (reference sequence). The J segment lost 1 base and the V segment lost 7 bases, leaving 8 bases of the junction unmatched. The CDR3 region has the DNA TGTGCCTCGGAACAGGGGAAGGGCACAGATACGCAGTATTTT. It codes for CASEQGKGTDTQYF.

This CDR3 reads CAWARTGGLSPLHF. CDR3 nucleotide sequence: TGTGCCTGGGCGAGGACAGGGGGCCTTTCACCCCTCCACTTT. The J gene is TRBJ1-6, the V gene TRBV30; 11 bases agree with TRBD1. CDR3 length equals 14 residues. Germline CDR1 reads GTSNPN; CDR2 reads SVGIG (reference sequence). Trimming cost V 5 bases and J 9 bases; bases outside gene matches: 6.

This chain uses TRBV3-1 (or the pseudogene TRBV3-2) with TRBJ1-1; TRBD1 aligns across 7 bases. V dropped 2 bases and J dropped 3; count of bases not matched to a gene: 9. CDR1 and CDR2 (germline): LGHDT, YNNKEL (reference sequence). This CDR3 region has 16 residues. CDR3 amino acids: CASSQKVGGIYTEAFF. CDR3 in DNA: TGTGCCAGCAGCCAAAAGGTAGGGGGCATTTACACTGAAGCTTTCTTT.

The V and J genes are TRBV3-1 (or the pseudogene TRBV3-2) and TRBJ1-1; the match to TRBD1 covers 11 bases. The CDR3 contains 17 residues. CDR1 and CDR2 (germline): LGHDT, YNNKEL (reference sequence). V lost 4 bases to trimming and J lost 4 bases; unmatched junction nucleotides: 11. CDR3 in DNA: TGTGCCAGCAGCCCCCTCTTGGGACAGGGGGGGAGCACTGAAGCTTTCTTT. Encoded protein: CASSPLLGQGGSTEAFF.

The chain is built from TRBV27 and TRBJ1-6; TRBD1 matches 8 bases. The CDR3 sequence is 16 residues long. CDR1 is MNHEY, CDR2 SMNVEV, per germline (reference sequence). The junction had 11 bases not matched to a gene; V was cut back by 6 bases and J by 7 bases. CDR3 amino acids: CASRRNGQGYNSPLHF. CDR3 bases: TGTGCCAGCAGGCGCAATGGACAGGGCTACAATTCACCCCTCCACTTT.

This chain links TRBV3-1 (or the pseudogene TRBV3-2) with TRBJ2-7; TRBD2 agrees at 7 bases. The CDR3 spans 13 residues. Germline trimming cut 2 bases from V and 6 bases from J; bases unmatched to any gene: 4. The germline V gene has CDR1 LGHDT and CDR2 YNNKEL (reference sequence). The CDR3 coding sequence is TGTGCCAGCAGCCAACAGGGCGGGGGCGAGCAGTACTTC. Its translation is CASSQQGGGEQYF.

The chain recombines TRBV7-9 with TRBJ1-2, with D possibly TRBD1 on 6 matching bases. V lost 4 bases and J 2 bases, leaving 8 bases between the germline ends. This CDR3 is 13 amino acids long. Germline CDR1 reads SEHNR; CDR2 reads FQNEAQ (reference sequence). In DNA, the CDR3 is TGTGCCAGCAGCTCAGGGGTGAACTATGGCTACACCTTC. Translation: CASSSGVNYGYTF.

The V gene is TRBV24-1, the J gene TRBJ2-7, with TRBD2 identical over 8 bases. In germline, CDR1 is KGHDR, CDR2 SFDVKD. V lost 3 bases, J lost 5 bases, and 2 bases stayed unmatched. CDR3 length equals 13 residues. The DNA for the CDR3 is TGTGCCACCAGTGATACCGGGGGGGACGAGCAGTACTTC. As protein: CATSDTGGDEQYF.

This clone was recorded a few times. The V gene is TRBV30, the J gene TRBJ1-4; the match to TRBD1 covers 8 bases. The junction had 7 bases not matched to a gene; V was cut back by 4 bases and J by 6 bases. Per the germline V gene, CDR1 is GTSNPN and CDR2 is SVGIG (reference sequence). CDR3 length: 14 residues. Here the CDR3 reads CAWMQGAGDEKLFF. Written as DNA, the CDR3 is TGTGCCTGGATGCAGGGGGCCGGGGATGAAAAACTGTTTTTT.

This CDR3 is CASSLAQGGKNIQYF. The CDR3 DNA is TGCGCCAGCAGCTTGGCACAGGGTGGCAAAAACATTCAGTACTTC. The J gene is TRBJ2-4, the V gene TRBV5-1; a possible D gene is TRBD1 (6 bases). The germline V and J ends were trimmed by 0 bases and 3 bases, with 10 bases remaining between them. CDR3 length: 15 residues. CDR1 SGHRS and CDR2 YFSETQ come from the germline V gene.

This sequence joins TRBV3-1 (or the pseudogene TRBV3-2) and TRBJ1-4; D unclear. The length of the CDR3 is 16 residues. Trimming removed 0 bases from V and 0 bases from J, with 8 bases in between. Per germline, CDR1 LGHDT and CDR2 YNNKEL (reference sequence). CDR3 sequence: CASSQESPATNEKLFF. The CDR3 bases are TGTGCCAGCAGCCAAGAATCACCAGCAACTAATGAAAAACTGTTTTTT.

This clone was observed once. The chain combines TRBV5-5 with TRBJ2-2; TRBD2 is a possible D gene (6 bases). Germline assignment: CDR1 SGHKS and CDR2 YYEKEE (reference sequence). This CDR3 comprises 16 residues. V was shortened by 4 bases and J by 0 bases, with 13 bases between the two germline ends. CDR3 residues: CASSPTAGTNTGELFF. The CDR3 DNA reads TGTGCCAGCAGCCCTACGGCGGGGACGAACACCGGGGAGCTGTTTTTT.

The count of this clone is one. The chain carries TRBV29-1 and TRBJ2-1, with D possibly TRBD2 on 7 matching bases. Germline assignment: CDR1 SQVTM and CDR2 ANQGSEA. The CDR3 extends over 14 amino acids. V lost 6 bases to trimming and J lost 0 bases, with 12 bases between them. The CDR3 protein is CSVGGASSYNEQFF. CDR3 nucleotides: TGCAGCGTGGGGGGGGCCAGCTCCTACAATGAGCAGTTCTTC.

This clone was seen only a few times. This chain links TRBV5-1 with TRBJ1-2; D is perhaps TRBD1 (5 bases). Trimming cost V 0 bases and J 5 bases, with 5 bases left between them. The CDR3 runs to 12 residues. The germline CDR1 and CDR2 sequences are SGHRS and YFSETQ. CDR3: CASSLEGYGYTF. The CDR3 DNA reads TGCGCCAGCAGCTTGGAGGGGTATGGCTACACCTTC. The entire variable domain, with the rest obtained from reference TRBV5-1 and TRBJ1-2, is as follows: KAGVTQTPRYLIKTRGQQVTLSCSPISGHRSVSWYQQTPGQGLQFLFEYFSETQRNKGNFPGRFSGRQFSNSRSEMNVSTLELGDSALYLCASSLEGYGYTFGSGTRLTVV.

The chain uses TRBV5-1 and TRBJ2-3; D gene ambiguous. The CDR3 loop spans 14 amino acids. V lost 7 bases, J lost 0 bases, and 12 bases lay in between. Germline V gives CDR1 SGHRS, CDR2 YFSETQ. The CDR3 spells CASRPPTSTDTQYF. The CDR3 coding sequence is TGCGCCAGCCGCCCCCCAACTAGCACAGATACGCAGTATTTT.

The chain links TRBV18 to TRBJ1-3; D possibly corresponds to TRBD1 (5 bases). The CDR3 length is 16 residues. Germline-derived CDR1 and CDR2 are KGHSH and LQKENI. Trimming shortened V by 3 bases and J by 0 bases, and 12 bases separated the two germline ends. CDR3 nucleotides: TGTGCCAGCTCACCTGTCGACAGTTCCTCTGGAAACACCATATATTTT. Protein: CASSPVDSSSGNTIYF.

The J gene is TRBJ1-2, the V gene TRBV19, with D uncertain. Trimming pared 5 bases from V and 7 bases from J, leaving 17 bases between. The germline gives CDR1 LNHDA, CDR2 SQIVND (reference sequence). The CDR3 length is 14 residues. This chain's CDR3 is CASSPMGAEGGYTF. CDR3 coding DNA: TGTGCCAGTAGTCCAATGGGTGCCGAGGGTGGCTACACCTTC.

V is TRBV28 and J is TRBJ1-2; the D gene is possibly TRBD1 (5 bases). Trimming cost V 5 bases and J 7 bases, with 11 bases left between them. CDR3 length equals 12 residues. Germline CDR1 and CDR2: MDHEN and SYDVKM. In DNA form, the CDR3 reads TGTGCCAGCAGTGTGCTTAGGGGTGGCTACACCTTC. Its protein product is CASSVLRGGYTF.

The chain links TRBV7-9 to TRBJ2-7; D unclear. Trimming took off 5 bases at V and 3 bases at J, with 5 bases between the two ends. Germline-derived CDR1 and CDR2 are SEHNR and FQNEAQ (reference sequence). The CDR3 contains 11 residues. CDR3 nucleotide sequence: TGTGCCAGCAGCCCTTACTACGAGCAGTACTTC. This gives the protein CASSPYYEQYF.

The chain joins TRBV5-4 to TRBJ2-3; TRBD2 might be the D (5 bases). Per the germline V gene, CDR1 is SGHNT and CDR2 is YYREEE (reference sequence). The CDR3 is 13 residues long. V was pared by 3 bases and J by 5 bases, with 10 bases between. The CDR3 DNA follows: TGTGCCAGCAGCTGGAACGAGGGAGATACGCAGTATTTT. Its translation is CASSWNEGDTQYF.

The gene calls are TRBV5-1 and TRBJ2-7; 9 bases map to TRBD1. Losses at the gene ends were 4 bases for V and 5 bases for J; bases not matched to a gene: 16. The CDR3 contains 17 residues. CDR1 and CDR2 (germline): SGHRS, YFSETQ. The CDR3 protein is CASSRSLTGTGYDEQYF. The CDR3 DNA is TGCGCCAGCAGCCGATCCCTAACCGGGACAGGGTACGACGAGCAGTACTTC.

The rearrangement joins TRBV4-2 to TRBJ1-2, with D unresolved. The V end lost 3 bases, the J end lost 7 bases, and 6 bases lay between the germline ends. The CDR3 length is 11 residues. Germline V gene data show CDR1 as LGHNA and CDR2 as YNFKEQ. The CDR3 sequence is CASSHVSGYTF. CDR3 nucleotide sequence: TGTGCCAGCAGCCACGTCTCTGGCTACACCTTC.